Listed below are T cell receptor beta chains from one sample, sequenced in a study of T cell repertoires in cytomegalovirus infection. TCRdb ran MiXCR on the reads and lists one entry per CDR3 protein. Seen here are more than 400,000 distinct CDR3 sequences, around 27% observed once, and the top ten hold less than 15%. Sequenced: PBMCs. These receptor sequences come from a human donor in good health (CMV status not recorded). Some clones in this sample may be carry-over from other donors' samples. Each CDR3 is given with its conserved first and last residue. Fields, in order: V gene, CDR3 length, clone size, J gene, D gene, CDR3 DNA, CDR3 protein. A D gene is named only where the DNA matches it firmly. Size is stated for part of the rows, as once, few or many counts, or as a class when the clone is expanded.

V gene: TRBV28
CDR3 length: 18
clone size: many
J gene: TRBJ2-6
D gene: TRBD1
CDR3 DNA: TGTGCCAGCAGTTTTCGACAGGGTAGGGCCTCTGGGGCCAACGTCCTGACTTTC
CDR3 protein: CASSFRQGRASGANVLTF

V gene: TRBV7-2
CDR3 length: 15
clone size: few
J gene: TRBJ2-7
D gene: TRBD1
CDR3 DNA: TGTGCCAGCAGCTTCTCCGGCCAGGGGGAGTACGAGCAGTACTTC
CDR3 protein: CASSFSGQGEYEQYF

V gene: TRBV7-2
CDR3 length: 14
clone size: few
J gene: TRBJ2-2
D gene: .
CDR3 DNA: TGTGCCAGCAGCTCTCCCAGGGTCACCGGGGAGCTGTTTTTT
CDR3 protein: CASSSPRVTGELFF

V gene: TRBV7-2
CDR3 length: 15
clone size: many
J gene: TRBJ2-3
D gene: .
CDR3 DNA: TGTGCCAGCAGCTTAAACCCTGGGACTCCAGATACGCAGTATTTT
CDR3 protein: CASSLNPGTPDTQYF

V gene: TRBV7-2
CDR3 length: 15
clone size: many
J gene: TRBJ2-3
D gene: .
CDR3 DNA: TGTGCCAGCAGCTTAGGTGTCTCGGAGGGGGATACGCAGTATTTT
CDR3 protein: CASSLGVSEGDTQYF

V gene: TRBV4-2
CDR3 length: 18
clone size: once
J gene: TRBJ2-2
D gene: TRBD2
CDR3 DNA: TGTGCCAGCAGCCAAGAAGAGTCTAGCGGTCTTTTAAGCGGGGAGCTGTTTTTT
CDR3 protein: CASSQEESSGLLSGELFF

V gene: TRBV2
CDR3 length: 14
clone size: once
J gene: TRBJ2-5
D gene: .
CDR3 DNA: TGTGCCAGCAGGGAAAGGGCGTCAGAAGAGACCCAGTACTTC
CDR3 protein: CASRERASEETQYF

V gene: TRBV7-9
CDR3 length: 14
clone size: many
J gene: TRBJ2-4
D gene: .
CDR3 DNA: TGTGCCAGCAGCTCGGAGGGACTCACGGACATTCAGTACTTC
CDR3 protein: CASSSEGLTDIQYF

V gene: TRBV4-1
CDR3 length: 15
clone size: .
J gene: TRBJ2-7
D gene: .
CDR3 DNA: TGCGCCAGCAGCCAAGTTTTTCGCTCACCCTACGAGCAGTACTTC
CDR3 protein: CASSQVFRSPYEQYF

V gene: TRBV6-2/TRBV6-3
CDR3 length: 14
clone size: .
J gene: TRBJ1-1
D gene: .
CDR3 DNA: TGTGCCAGCAGTTACACGGACAGGAACACTGAAGCTTTCTTT
CDR3 protein: CASSYTDRNTEAFF

V gene: TRBV10-3
CDR3 length: 15
clone size: many
J gene: TRBJ1-2
D gene: TRBD1
CDR3 DNA: TGTGCCATCAGTGCATGGGACAGGGGCGCCAATGGCTACACCTTC
CDR3 protein: CAISAWDRGANGYTF

V gene: TRBV18
CDR3 length: 12
clone size: .
J gene: TRBJ1-3
D gene: .
CDR3 DNA: TGTGCCAGCTCCCGCATTGGAAACACCATATATTTT
CDR3 protein: CASSRIGNTIYF

V gene: TRBV20-1
CDR3 length: 16
clone size: .
J gene: TRBJ1-2
D gene: .
CDR3 DNA: TGCAGTGCTAGAGATCCGATACGGGATGTCAACTATGGCTACACCTTC
CDR3 protein: CSARDPIRDVNYGYTF

V gene: TRBV9
CDR3 length: 18
clone size: .
J gene: TRBJ2-1
D gene: TRBD2
CDR3 DNA: TGTGCCAGCAGCGTAGGCCCGAGGGTAGCGGGAGTCAACAATGAGCAGTTCTTC
CDR3 protein: CASSVGPRVAGVNNEQFF

V gene: TRBV11-1
CDR3 length: 16
clone size: many
J gene: TRBJ2-1
D gene: TRBD1
CDR3 DNA: TGTGCCAGCAGCCCGCGGAAGGACAGGGGGCGGAATGAGCAGTTCTTC
CDR3 protein: CASSPRKDRGRNEQFF

V gene: TRBV20-1
CDR3 length: 14
clone size: .
J gene: TRBJ2-5
D gene: TRBD1
CDR3 DNA: TGCAGTGCTAGAGATGGGGGACAGCAAGAGACCCAGTACTTC
CDR3 protein: CSARDGGQQETQYF

V gene: TRBV5-1
CDR3 length: 16
clone size: few
J gene: TRBJ2-3
D gene: TRBD1
CDR3 DNA: TGCGCCAGCAGCTTCCCCGGGACAGGGAGCACAGATACGCAGTATTTT
CDR3 protein: CASSFPGTGSTDTQYF

V gene: TRBV7-2
CDR3 length: 14
clone size: few
J gene: TRBJ2-7
D gene: TRBD2
CDR3 DNA: TGTGCCAGCAGCTTTAGCGGGGACACCTACGAGCAGTACTTC
CDR3 protein: CASSFSGDTYEQYF

V gene: TRBV5-1
CDR3 length: 13
clone size: .
J gene: TRBJ1-1
D gene: TRBD1
CDR3 DNA: TGCGCCAGCAGCCAAGGGCAGGGGGCGGAAGCTTTCTTT
CDR3 protein: CASSQGQGAEAFF

V gene: TRBV28
CDR3 length: 17
clone size: few
J gene: TRBJ1-5
D gene: .
CDR3 DNA: TGTGCCAGCAGTTTGACCCGCGGGACTGCAAAGAATCAGCCCCAGCATTTT
CDR3 protein: CASSLTRGTAKNQPQHF

V gene: TRBV12-3/TRBV12-4
CDR3 length: 16
clone size: .
J gene: TRBJ2-5
D gene: TRBD1
CDR3 DNA: TGTGCCAGCAGCTCCGGGACAGGGGATCTCCAAGAGACCCAGTACTTC
CDR3 protein: CASSSGTGDLQETQYF

V gene: TRBV20-1
CDR3 length: 14
clone size: few
J gene: TRBJ2-3
D gene: TRBD2
CDR3 DNA: TGCAGTGCTAGAGATATTAGCGGGACAGATACGCAGTATTTT
CDR3 protein: CSARDISGTDTQYF

V gene: TRBV5-4
CDR3 length: 15
clone size: .
J gene: TRBJ1-4
D gene: .
CDR3 DNA: TGTGCCAGCAGCTTGGCTGGGGAGGGTAGGAGGAAACTGTTTTTT
CDR3 protein: CASSLAGEGRRKLFF

V gene: TRBV5-1
CDR3 length: 14
clone size: .
J gene: TRBJ2-7
D gene: TRBD1
CDR3 DNA: TGCGCCAGCAGCTTGGACAGGGGAGTTGACGAGCAGTACTTC
CDR3 protein: CASSLDRGVDEQYF

V gene: TRBV7-2
CDR3 length: 13
clone size: many
J gene: TRBJ1-5
D gene: .
CDR3 DNA: TGTGCCAGCAGCTTACTACCCTATCAGCCCCAGCATTTT
CDR3 protein: CASSLLPYQPQHF

V gene: TRBV7-8
CDR3 length: 15
clone size: many
J gene: TRBJ1-2
D gene: .
CDR3 DNA: TGTGCCAGCAGCTTAGGAGACTCAGGAGGAAGGGGCTACACCTTC
CDR3 protein: CASSLGDSGGRGYTF

V gene: TRBV29-1
CDR3 length: 14
clone size: .
J gene: TRBJ1-2
D gene: .
CDR3 DNA: TGCAGCGTATTTCGGGGGGCTGGTTTCTATGGCTACACCTTC
CDR3 protein: CSVFRGAGFYGYTF

V gene: TRBV2
CDR3 length: 15
clone size: few
J gene: TRBJ2-1
D gene: TRBD2
CDR3 DNA: TGTGCCAGCACTGGACTAGCGGGAGCCAGGGGGGGGTTACTCTTC
CDR3 protein: CASTGLAGARGGLLF

V gene: TRBV4-3
CDR3 length: 16
clone size: many
J gene: TRBJ2-3
D gene: TRBD2
CDR3 DNA: TGCGCCAGCAGCCAAGATAGTCTAGCGGGAGGGGGTACGCAGTATTTT
CDR3 protein: CASSQDSLAGGGTQYF

V gene: TRBV6-2/TRBV6-3
CDR3 length: 15
clone size: .
J gene: TRBJ2-3
D gene: .
CDR3 DNA: TGTGCCAGCAGTACCCTCCGGACTGAGGCAGATACGCAGTATTTT
CDR3 protein: CASSTLRTEADTQYF

V gene: TRBV5-1
CDR3 length: 13
clone size: .
J gene: TRBJ2-3
D gene: .
CDR3 DNA: TGCGCCAGCAGCTTGGGAACCCAAGATACGCAGTATTTT
CDR3 protein: CASSLGTQDTQYF

V gene: TRBV2
CDR3 length: 12
clone size: once
J gene: TRBJ1-5
D gene: .
CDR3 DNA: TGTGCCAGCAGGTCACAGGGTCAGCCCCAGCATTTT
CDR3 protein: CASRSQGQPQHF

V gene: TRBV20-1
CDR3 length: 12
clone size: .
J gene: TRBJ1-1
D gene: .
CDR3 DNA: TGCAGTGCTAGTAAAGGGTGGGCTGAAGCTTTCTTT
CDR3 protein: CSASKGWAEAFF

V gene: TRBV7-2
CDR3 length: 17
clone size: many
J gene: TRBJ1-2
D gene: .
CDR3 DNA: TGTGCCAGCTACCGAAACCCGACAGGTCATACACCTAGGGGCTACACCTTC
CDR3 protein: CASYRNPTGHTPRGYTF

V gene: TRBV7-2
CDR3 length: 15
clone size: many
J gene: TRBJ1-1
D gene: .
CDR3 DNA: TGTGCCAGCAGCCCGAGGAAGAGGCAGGGTACTGAAGCTTTCTTT
CDR3 protein: CASSPRKRQGTEAFF

V gene: TRBV12-3/TRBV12-4
CDR3 length: 14
clone size: .
J gene: TRBJ1-2
D gene: TRBD1
CDR3 DNA: TGTGCCAGCAGTTCCCGGACAGGGATAGGTGGCTACACCTTC
CDR3 protein: CASSSRTGIGGYTF

V gene: TRBV20-1
CDR3 length: 11
clone size: .
J gene: TRBJ2-1
D gene: .
CDR3 DNA: TGCAGTGCTAGAGACTCCAATGAGCAGTTCTTC
CDR3 protein: CSARDSNEQFF

V gene: TRBV4-2
CDR3 length: 12
clone size: few
J gene: TRBJ2-5
D gene: .
CDR3 DNA: TGTGCCAGCAGCCAAGCCGGGGAGACCCAGTACTTC
CDR3 protein: CASSQAGETQYF

V gene: TRBV12-3/TRBV12-4
CDR3 length: 16
clone size: .
J gene: TRBJ2-3
D gene: TRBD2
CDR3 DNA: TGTGCCAGCAGGGGGGGACTAGCGGAGCCCACAGATACGCAGTATTTT
CDR3 protein: CASRGGLAEPTDTQYF

V gene: TRBV10-3
CDR3 length: 14
clone size: .
J gene: TRBJ2-7
D gene: TRBD1
CDR3 DNA: TGTGCCATCAGTGACCGGGACAGCCTATACGAGCAGTACTTC
CDR3 protein: CAISDRDSLYEQYF

V gene: TRBV7-8
CDR3 length: 12
clone size: many
J gene: TRBJ2-5
D gene: TRBD2
CDR3 DNA: TGTGCCAGCAGCTCTAGCGGGAGGGCCCAGTACTTC
CDR3 protein: CASSSSGRAQYF

V gene: TRBV5-1
CDR3 length: 19
clone size: .
J gene: TRBJ2-2
D gene: TRBD1
CDR3 DNA: TGCGCCAGCAGCTTGCCAGGGACAGGGGGCGGCGGTGGCACCGGGGAGCTGTTTTTT
CDR3 protein: CASSLPGTGGGGGTGELFF